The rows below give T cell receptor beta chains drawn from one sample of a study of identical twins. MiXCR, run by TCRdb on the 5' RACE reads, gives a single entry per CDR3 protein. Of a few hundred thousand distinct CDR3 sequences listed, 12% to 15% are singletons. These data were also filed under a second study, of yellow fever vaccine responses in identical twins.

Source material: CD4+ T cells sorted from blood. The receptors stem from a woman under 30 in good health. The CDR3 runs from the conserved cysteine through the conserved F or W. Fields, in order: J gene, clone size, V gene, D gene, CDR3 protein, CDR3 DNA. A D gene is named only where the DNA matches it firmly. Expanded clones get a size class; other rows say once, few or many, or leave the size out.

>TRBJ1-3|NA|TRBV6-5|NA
CASSSREAGNTIYF
TGTGCCAGCAGTTCCAGGGAAGCTGGAAACACCATATATTTT
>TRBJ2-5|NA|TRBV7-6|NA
CASSLGQGHQETQYF
TGTGCCAGCAGCTTAGGGCAGGGCCACCAAGAGACCCAGTACTTC
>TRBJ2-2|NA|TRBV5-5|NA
CASSLRSNTGELFF
TGTGCCAGCAGCTTGAGATCGAACACCGGGGAGCTGTTTTTT
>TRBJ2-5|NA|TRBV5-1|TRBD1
CASSKGQGARVAETQYF
TGCGCCAGCAGTAAAGGACAGGGGGCGCGCGTCGCAGAGACCCAGTACTTC
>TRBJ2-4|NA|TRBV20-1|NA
CSARVGQKLKGKNIQYF
TGCAGTGCTAGAGTAGGGCAGAAGCTAAAGGGCAAAAACATTCAGTACTTC
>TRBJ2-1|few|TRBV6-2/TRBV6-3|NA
CASSRSTHNEQFF
TGTGCCAGCAGTCGATCTACTCACAATGAGCAGTTCTTC
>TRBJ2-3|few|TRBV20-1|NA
CSARLSGHLSTDTQYF
TGCAGTGCTAGATTGTCCGGGCACCTTAGCACAGATACGCAGTATTTT
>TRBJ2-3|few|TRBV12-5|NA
CASALGTKLSTDTQYF
TGTGCTAGTGCCCTAGGTACTAAACTTAGCACAGATACGCAGTATTTT
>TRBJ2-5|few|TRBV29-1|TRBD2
CSVASGGAVETQYF
TGCAGCGTTGCTAGCGGGGGGGCCGTGGAGACCCAGTACTTC
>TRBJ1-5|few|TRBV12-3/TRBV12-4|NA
CASSLQLVGNQPQHF
TGTGCCAGCAGTTTACAGTTAGTCGGGAATCAGCCCCAGCATTTT
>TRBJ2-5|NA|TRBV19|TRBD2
CASSPLGGVQETQYF
TGTGCCAGTAGCCCTTTGGGGGGGGTCCAAGAGACCCAGTACTTC
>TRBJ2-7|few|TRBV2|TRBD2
CASKAGGSYEQYF
TGTGCCAGCAAGGCGGGAGGCTCCTACGAGCAGTACTTC
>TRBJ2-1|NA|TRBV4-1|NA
CASSQGGGVSYNEQFF
TGCGCCAGCAGCCAAGGGGGCGGGGTCTCCTACAATGAGCAGTTCTTC
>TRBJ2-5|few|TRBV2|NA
CASRAGGMGLQETQYF
TGTGCCAGCCGGGCAGGGGGGATGGGACTCCAAGAGACCCAGTACTTC
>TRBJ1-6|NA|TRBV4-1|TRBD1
CASSLGEGQGNSPLHF
TGCGCCAGCAGCCTGGGGGAAGGACAGGGGAATTCACCCCTCCACTTT
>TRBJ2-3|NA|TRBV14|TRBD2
CASSPIGFPGLAGLDTQYF
TGTGCCAGCAGCCCGATAGGCTTCCCCGGACTAGCGGGGCTAGATACGCAGTATTTT
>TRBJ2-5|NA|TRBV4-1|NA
CASSPTGTAQETQYF
TGCGCCAGCAGCCCCACCGGGACGGCCCAAGAGACCCAGTACTTC
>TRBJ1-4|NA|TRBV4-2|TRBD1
CASSLPTGQGSEKLFF
TGTGCCAGCAGCCTACCTACCGGACAGGGGAGCGAAAAACTGTTTTTT
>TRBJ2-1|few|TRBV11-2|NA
CASSLEEGQWQRRSGEYEQFF
TGTGCCAGCAGCTTAGAGGAGGGACAGTGGCAGCGCCGCAGCGGGGAATATGAGCAGTTCTTC
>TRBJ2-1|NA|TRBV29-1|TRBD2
CSVVVFPGGTGEQFF
TGCAGCGTTGTTGTCTTCCCCGGGGGGACCGGTGAGCAGTTCTTC
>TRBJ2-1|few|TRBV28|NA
CASSFGANSWNEQFF
TGTGCCAGCAGTTTTGGGGCCAATTCCTGGAATGAGCAGTTCTTC
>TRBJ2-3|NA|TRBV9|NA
CASSVGLAATDTQYF
TGTGCCAGCAGCGTAGGTTTGGCAGCTACAGATACGCAGTATTTT
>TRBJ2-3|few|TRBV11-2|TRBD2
CASSSRLAGGPTDTQYF
TGTGCCAGCAGCTCCAGACTAGCGGGAGGGCCAACAGATACGCAGTATTTT
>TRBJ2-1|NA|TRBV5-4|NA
CASSPGPHNNEQFF
TGTGCCAGCAGCCCTGGGCCACATAACAATGAGCAGTTCTTC
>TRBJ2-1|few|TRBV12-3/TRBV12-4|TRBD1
CASSSRDRGSGNEQFF
TGTGCCAGCAGTTCCCGGGACAGGGGGTCAGGCAATGAGCAGTTCTTC
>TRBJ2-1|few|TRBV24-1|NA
CATSDSVRGDEQFF
TGTGCCACCAGTGATTCTGTCCGTGGGGATGAGCAGTTCTTC
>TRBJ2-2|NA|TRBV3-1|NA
CASSQGDGNTGELFF
TGTGCCAGCAGCCAAGGGGACGGGAACACCGGGGAGCTGTTTTTT
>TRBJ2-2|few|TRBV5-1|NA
CASSFQASRATGELFF
TGCGCCAGCAGCTTTCAGGCGAGCCGGGCCACCGGGGAGCTGTTTTTT
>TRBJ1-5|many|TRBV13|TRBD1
CASSLGQGAGQPQHF
TGTGCCAGCAGCTTAGGGCAGGGGGCAGGTCAGCCCCAGCATTTT
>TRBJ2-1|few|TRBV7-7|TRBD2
CASSPMLAGVYNEQFF
TGTGCCAGCAGCCCGATGCTAGCGGGGGTCTACAATGAGCAGTTCTTC
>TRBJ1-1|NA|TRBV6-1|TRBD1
CASSEGDRVAPRAFF
TGTGCCAGCAGTGAAGGGGACAGGGTTGCCCCTCGAGCTTTCTTT
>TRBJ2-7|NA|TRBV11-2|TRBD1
CASSHRGQSYEQYF
TGTGCCAGCAGCCACCGGGGACAGAGCTACGAGCAGTACTTC
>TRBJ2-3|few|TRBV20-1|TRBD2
CSASPAGVRADTQYF
TGCAGTGCTAGTCCGGCGGGGGTCCGTGCAGATACGCAGTATTTT
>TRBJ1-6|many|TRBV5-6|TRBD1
CASSLYQDRGGSPLHF
TGTGCCAGCAGCCTATACCAGGACAGGGGAGGGTCACCCCTCCACTTT
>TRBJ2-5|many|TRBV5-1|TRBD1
CASSPGQGNLETQYF
TGCGCCAGCAGCCCGGGACAGGGTAACTTGGAGACCCAGTACTTC
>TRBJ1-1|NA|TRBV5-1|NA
CASRAQGYMNTEAFF
TGCGCCAGCAGGGCCCAGGGATACATGAACACTGAAGCTTTCTTT
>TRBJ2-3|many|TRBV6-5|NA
CASSYQGTDTQYF
TGTGCCAGCAGTTACCAGGGAACAGATACGCAGTATTTT
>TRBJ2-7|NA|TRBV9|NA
CASSVDLRLANEQYF
TGTGCCAGCAGCGTAGACCTGAGGCTAGCGAACGAGCAGTACTTC
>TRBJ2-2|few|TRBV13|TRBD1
CASSSHGQVDTGELFF
TGTGCCAGCAGCTCCCACGGACAGGTGGACACCGGGGAGCTGTTTTTT
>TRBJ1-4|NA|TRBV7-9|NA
CASSLVETLGEKLFF
TGTGCCAGCAGCTTAGTCGAGACCCTAGGGGAAAAACTGTTTTTT
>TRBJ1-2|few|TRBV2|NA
CASSDQKFLPYGYTF
TGTGCCAGCAGTGACCAAAAATTCCTTCCCTATGGCTACACCTTC
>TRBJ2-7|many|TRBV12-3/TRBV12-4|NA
CASSLKSQRYSYEQYF
TGTGCCAGCAGTTTAAAATCCCAGCGGTACTCCTACGAGCAGTACTTC
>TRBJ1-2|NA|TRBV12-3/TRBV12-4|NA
CASSLEAGLYGYTF
TGTGCCAGCAGTTTAGAAGCAGGACTCTATGGCTACACCTTC
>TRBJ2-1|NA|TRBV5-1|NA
CASSVTAGEQFF
TGCGCCAGCAGTGTCACGGCGGGGGAGCAGTTCTTC
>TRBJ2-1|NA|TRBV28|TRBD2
CASSSMTSGDYNEQFF
TGTGCCAGCAGTTCGATGACTAGCGGGGACTACAATGAGCAGTTCTTC
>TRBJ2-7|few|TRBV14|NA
CASSRGGVSYEQYF
TGTGCCAGCAGCCGGGGTGGCGTCTCCTACGAGCAGTACTTC
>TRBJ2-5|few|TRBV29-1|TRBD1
CSGWGQQETQYF
TGCAGCGGCTGGGGACAGCAAGAGACCCAGTACTTC